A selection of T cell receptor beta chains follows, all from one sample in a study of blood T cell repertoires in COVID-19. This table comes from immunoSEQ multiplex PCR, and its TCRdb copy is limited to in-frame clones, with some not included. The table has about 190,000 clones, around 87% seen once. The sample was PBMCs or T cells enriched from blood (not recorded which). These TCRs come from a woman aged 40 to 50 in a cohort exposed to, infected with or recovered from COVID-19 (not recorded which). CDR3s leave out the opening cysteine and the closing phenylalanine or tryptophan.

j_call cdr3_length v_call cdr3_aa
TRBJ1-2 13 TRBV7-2 ASSSGTGTAYGYT
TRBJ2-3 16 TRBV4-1 ASSPHGASGGDTDTQY
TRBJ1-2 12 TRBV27 ASSYRGEGLGYT
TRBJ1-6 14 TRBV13 ASSYGTAQRNSPLH
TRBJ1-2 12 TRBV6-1 ASSETDTFWSYT
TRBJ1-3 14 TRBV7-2 ASSLAPAAAPNTIY
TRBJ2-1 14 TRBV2 ASSGTGTSYLHEQF
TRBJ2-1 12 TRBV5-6 ASTLGDSYNEQF
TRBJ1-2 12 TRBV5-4 ASSLNTGGYGYT
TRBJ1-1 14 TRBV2 ASSDSWDRADTEAF
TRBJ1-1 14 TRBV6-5 ASSYSLRQGRTEAF
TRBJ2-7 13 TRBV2 ASSVVAGGAYEQY
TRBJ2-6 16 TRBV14 ASSQDLQGVSGANVLT
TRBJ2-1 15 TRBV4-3 ASSQKAGLAGGDEQF
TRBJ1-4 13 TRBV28 ASRTSGPDHQGLF
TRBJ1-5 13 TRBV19 ASSILDRDNQPQH
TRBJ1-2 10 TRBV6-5 ASRLGQGGYT
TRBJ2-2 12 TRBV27 ASSYRGPPGELF
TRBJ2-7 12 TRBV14 ASSQQGLAYEQY
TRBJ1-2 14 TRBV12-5 ASAPTGNLYNYGYT
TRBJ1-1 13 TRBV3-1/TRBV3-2 ASSHWDRGGTEAF
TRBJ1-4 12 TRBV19 ASSWSATNEKLF
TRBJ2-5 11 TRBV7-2 ASGASVQETQY
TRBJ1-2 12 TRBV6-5 ASSSGTRTYGYT
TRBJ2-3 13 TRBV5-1 ASSLNAGGEDTQY
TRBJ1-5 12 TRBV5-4 ASSLRGSDQPQH
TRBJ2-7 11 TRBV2 ASRYRVDYEQY
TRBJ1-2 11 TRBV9 ASSASDRGGYT
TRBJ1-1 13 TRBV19 ASGADRGGNTEAF
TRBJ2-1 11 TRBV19 ASSSGSYNEQF
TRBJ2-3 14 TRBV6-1 ASSEFSSASTDTQY
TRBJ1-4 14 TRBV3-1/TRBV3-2 ASSPNLGQPNEKLF
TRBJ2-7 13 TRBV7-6 ASSLGGAQRYEQY
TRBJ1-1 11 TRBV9 ASSADRGVEAF
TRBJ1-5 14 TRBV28 ASSLTGSYSNQPQH
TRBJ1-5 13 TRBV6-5 ASTLEGGSPQPQH
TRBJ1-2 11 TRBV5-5 ASSLARVVGYT
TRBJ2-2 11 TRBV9 ASSVKNTGELF
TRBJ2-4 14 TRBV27 ASSPQGAGAKNIQY
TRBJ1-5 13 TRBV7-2 ASSTGTGGTQPQH
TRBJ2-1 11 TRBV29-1 SVSGGLYNEQF
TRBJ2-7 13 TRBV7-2 ASSLGSGNPYEQY
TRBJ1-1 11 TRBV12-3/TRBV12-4 ASSLLGGTEAF
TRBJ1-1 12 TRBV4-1 ASSLGTVNTEAF
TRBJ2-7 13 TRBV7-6 ASSLLAASSYEQY
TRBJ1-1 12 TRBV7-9 ASSVPGQAPEAF
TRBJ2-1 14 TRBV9 ASSVEGTHSYNEQF
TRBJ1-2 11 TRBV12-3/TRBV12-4 ASSFSPGNGYT
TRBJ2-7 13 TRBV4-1 ASSQDPSQGAIPY
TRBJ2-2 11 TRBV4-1 ASSHYEAGELF
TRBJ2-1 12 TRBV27 ASSHMGGRNEQF
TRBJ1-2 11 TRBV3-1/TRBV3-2 ASSTDRAYGYT
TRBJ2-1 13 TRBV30 AWSVLGTGANEQF
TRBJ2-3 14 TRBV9 ASSVALAGGYDTQY
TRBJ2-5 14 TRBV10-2 ASSGMPGLGQETQY
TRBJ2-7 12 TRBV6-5 ASKAARGSYEQY
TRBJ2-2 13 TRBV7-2 ASSMGTVNTGELF
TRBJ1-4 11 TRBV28 ASRDRGGEKLF
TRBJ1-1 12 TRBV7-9 ASSIHRDTGEAF